This T cell receptor beta chain was sequenced during a study of OX40 agonist ivuxolimab in advanced cancers. Study-wide context: Ivuxolimab was an agonistic, fully human IgG2 monoclonal antibody directed against OX40 (CD134), a costimulatory receptor. Intravenous ivuxolimab was administered to patients every 2 weeks at six dose levels: 0.01, 0.1, 0.3, 1.5, 3 and 10 mg/kg. Of the roughly 50 dose-escalation patients, hepatocellular carcinoma was present in about 19, melanoma in around 15, renal cell carcinoma in 9 and head and neck cancer in 9. A male proportion of around 83% and a mean age of roughly 58 years, ranging from about 23 to 79, were recorded for the dose-escalation cohort. Patients were allowed to have had prior anti-PD-1, anti-PD-L1 or anti-CTLA-4 therapy, and less than 45% of the dose-escalation patients had previously received checkpoint inhibitors. Three dose-escalation patients achieved partial responses, one with hepatocellular carcinoma and two with cutaneous melanoma. The purpose of peripheral TCRbeta sequencing was to test whether ivuxolimab changed TCR sequence diversity and led to clonal T-cell expansion. The monotherapy dose-escalation portion (N ≈ 50 patients) of the phase I ivuxolimab trial is reported in the paper.

This clone was observed once. The antigen it binds to is not known. No base-level quality is on record; no much larger clone is a single base apart. Genomic DNA was extracted from sorted cells for sequencing of the TCRbeta CDR3 region. The immunoSEQ Assay was used for sequencing of TCRbeta CDR3 regions. Drawn from immuneACCESS, this table holds only the in-frame rearrangements with V and J called that TCRdb kept. Clones are partly lost; checked studies trace under half to an unresolved V gene and leave the rest unexplained. The sample records about 37,000 clones, around 86% of which are singletons. Jointly, the top ten make up 2.4% of the sample. The trial excluded patients who had a history of autoimmune disease or who were on systemic immunosuppression. Peripheral blood for TCR sequencing was collected from all dose cohorts at baseline, on cycle 4 day 1, and on cycle 7 day 1. The samples were taken from a phase I, first-in-human, multicenter, open-label dose-escalation trial of ivuxolimab. The trial enrolled adults with locally advanced or metastatic head and neck squamous cell, hepatocellular, melanoma or renal cell carcinoma. CD4+ and CD8+ T cells were sorted separately from peripheral blood before TCR sequencing.

General study outcomes and caveats: In the 0.1-3.0 mg/kg groups, partial responders had among the lowest normalized peripheral clonal expansion, particularly in CD8+ T cells. Antigen specificity was not determined for the clonally expanded peripheral T cells. At doses from 0.1 to 3.0 mg/kg, clonal expansion was seen in both CD4+ and CD8+ blood T cells between baseline and week 6. After ivuxolimab, CD8+ T cells had more expanded clones than CD4+ T cells on average. Low levels of normalized T-cell clonal expansion were also seen in some patients who did not respond.

According to the germline V gene (reference sequence), CDR1 reads LNHDA and CDR2 reads SQIVND. Including the terminal cysteine and phenylalanine, the CDR3 comprises 15 residues. The read is trimmed to its CDR3 DNA, 45 bases read in frame from base 1. V is reduced by 3 bases and J by 3 bases, leaving a spacing of 9 bases between them. The sample here was CD4+ or CD8+ T cells sorted from blood, taken in a trial of the OX40 agonist ivuxolimab. The TCR originated in an adult with an advanced solid tumor such as melanoma, head and neck, liver or kidney cancer. The chain links TRBV19 with TRBJ2-6; TRBD1 is perhaps the D gene, given 5 matching bases. CDR3 protein: CASSMAGLGANVLTF. The DNA sequence follows: TGTGCCAGTAGTATGGCAGGGCTTGGGGCCAACGTCCTGACTTTC.